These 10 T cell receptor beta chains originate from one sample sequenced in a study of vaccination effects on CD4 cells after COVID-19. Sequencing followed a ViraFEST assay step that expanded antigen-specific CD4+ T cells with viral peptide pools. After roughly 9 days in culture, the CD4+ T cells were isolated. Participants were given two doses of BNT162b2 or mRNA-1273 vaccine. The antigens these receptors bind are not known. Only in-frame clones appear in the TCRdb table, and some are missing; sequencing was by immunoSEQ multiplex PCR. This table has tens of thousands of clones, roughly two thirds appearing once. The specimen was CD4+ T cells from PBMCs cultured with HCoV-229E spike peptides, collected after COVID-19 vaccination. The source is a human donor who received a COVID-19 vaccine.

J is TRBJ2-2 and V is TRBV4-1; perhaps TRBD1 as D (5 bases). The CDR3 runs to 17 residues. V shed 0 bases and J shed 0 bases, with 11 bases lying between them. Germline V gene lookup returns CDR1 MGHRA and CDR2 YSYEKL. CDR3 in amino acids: CASSQEFQGSNTGELFF. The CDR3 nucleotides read TGCGCCAGCAGCCAAGAATTTCAGGGTTCGAACACCGGGGAGCTGTTTTTT.

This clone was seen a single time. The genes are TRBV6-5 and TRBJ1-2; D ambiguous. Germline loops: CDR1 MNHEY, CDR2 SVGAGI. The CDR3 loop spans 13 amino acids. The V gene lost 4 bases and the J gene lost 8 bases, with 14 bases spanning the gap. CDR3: CASSSRSPGGYTF. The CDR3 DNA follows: TGTGCCAGCAGTTCAAGGTCCCCCGGCGGCTACACCTTC.

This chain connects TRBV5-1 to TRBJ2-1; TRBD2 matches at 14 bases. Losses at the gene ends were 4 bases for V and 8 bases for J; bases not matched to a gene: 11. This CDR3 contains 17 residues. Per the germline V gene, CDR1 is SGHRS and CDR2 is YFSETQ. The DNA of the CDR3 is TGCGCCAGCAGCCTCGGGGGGACTAGCGGGAGTTTCGATGAGCAGTTCTTC. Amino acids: CASSLGGTSGSFDEQFF.

CDR3 bases: TGTGCCAGCAGCTTTAGGCTAGCGGGAGACGGAGAGACCCAGTACTTC. Protein sequence: CASSFRLAGDGETQYF. The chain links TRBV7-6 to TRBJ2-5; 10 nucleotides match TRBD2. Trimming took 3 bases from V and 4 from J; bases not matched to a gene: 8. The CDR3 spans 16 residues. CDR1 is SGHVS, CDR2 FNYEAQ, per germline.

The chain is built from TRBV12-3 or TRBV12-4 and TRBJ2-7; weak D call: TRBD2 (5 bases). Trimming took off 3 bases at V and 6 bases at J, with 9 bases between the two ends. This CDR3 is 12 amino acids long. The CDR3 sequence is CASSFPRGEQYF. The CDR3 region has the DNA TGTGCCAGCAGTTTCCCCCGGGGCGAGCAGTACTTC.

CDR3 nucleotide sequence: TGTGCCATCAGTGATAGAGCGGGGCGTAACAATGAGCAGTTCTTC. This sequence encodes CAISDRAGRNNEQFF. The rearrangement links TRBV10-3 to TRBJ2-1; 7 nucleotides match TRBD2. After removal of 3 bases from V and 5 bases from J, the junction contained 7 bases not matched to a gene. The CDR3 sequence is 15 residues long. In germline, CDR1 is ENHRY, CDR2 SYGVKD.

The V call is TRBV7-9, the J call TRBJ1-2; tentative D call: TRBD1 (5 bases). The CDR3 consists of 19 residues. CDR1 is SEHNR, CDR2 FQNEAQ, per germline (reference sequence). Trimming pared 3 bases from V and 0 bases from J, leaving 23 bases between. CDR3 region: CASSFPPPAVDSTNYGYTF. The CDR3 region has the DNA TGTGCCAGCAGCTTTCCCCCCCCCGCGGTTGACAGTACTAACTATGGCTACACCTTC.

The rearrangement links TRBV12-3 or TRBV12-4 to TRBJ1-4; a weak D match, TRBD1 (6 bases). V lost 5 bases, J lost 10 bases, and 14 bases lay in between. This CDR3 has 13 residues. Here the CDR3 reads CASSTTGFRKLFF. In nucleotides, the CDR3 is TGTGCCAGCAGTACTACAGGGTTTAGAAAACTGTTTTTT.

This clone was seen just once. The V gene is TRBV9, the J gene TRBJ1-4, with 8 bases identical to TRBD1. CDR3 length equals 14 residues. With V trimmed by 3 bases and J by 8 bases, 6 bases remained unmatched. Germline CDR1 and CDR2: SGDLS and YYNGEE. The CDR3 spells CASSAGQGGEKLFF. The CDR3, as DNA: TGTGCCAGCAGCGCCGGACAGGGAGGAGAAAAACTGTTTTTT.

The DNA of the CDR3 is TGTGCCAGCAGCGTACCGGGACAGGGGGCAGAGTATGGCTACACCTTC. Translation gives CASSVPGQGAEYGYTF. The chain couples TRBV2 to TRBJ1-2; 12 bases align to TRBD1. V lost 6 bases and J lost 5; bases outside the gene matches: 10. Germline V gene sequence: CDR1 SNHLY, CDR2 FYNNEI. There are 16 residues in the CDR3.